This TCR beta chain came from a study of shared clonotypes between healthy human individuals (dated by TCRdb to about 2020). Study-level background: The cohort included three men and two women between 18 and 49 years of age. For each donor, three plates each were used for CD4 naive and CD4 memory, two plates were used for CD8 naive, and one plate was used for CD8 memory. To estimate repertoire size and how much clonotype sharing occurs between individuals, the study deeply sequenced the blood TCR repertoires of several healthy adults. To increase sequencing depth and limit assay-specific biases, TCR repertoire library preparation and sequencing were carried out by different laboratories using diverse techniques. Leukapheresis yielded between about 0.9 and 10 billion PBMCs per donor.

TCR CDR3 regions were amplified from genomic DNA by multiplex PCR using the deep immunoSEQ assay. Extracted genomic DNA from each cell subset was distributed evenly across all wells of several immunoSEQ 96-well plates, and each plate was treated as a replicate. Each replicate PCR for sorted subsets received about 180 ng genomic DNA, equal to tens of thousands of T cell genomes. Purified libraries were measured with a Qubit 3.0 fluorometer, size-checked on a Bioanalyzer 2100, and measured again with the KAPA Library Quantification kit. Each immunoSEQ 96-well plate was sequenced on its own single-read 150-cycle Illumina NextSeq 550 flow cell. The paper's data handling went like this. Because the immunoSEQ output included only junctional sequences and no quality scores, the filtering could not be the same as the filtering used for full-length reads. Sequences were annotated with PyIR, a Python wrapper for IgBLAST v1.9, and V/J genes and CDR3 were assigned using IMGT germline references. Any read was removed if the V/J assignment was weak (E-value above 1e-6), the CDR3 was missing, or the read contained stop codons, out-of-frame junctions, or ambiguous translated residues. A V3J clonotype was defined by an identical inferred V gene, J gene, and CDR3 amino acid sequence. Percentage overlap between repertoires was calculated by dividing the number of shared unique clonotypes by the size of the smaller repertoire. RTK rarefaction, the Chao1 estimator, and Recon v2.1 estimates of unobserved clonotypes were used to assess repertoire richness. For all TCRbeta clonotypes obtained by the gDNA method from several donors, generation probabilities were computed with OLGA. Here the immuneACCESS table is served through TCRdb, limited to in-frame sequences with V and J called. Missing clones are a known gap in these copies; in checked studies unresolved V genes cover under half, and the rest lacks a known reason. From that table come the V and J calls and clone size; the DNA was used to work out D and trimming. The sample yields almost 750,000 clones; approximately 77% were counted once. More than 1.5% of the sample is in the top ten clones.

The donors were healthy, HIV-negative adults with no recently reported acute infections or vaccinations. Every donor was a Caucasian adult residing in Nashville, Tennessee, USA. Magnetic negative selection was used to enrich CD4+ T cells, after which naive cells were positively selected on CD45RA and the negative fraction became the memory subset. After blood collection by leukapheresis, PBMCs were isolated using Ficoll-Histopaque density gradient centrifugation and then cryopreserved in the vapor phase of liquid nitrogen. Purity and quantity of every magnetically sorted T cell population were checked by analytical flow cytometry. Each sorted fraction had its genomic DNA isolated and then quantified by UV absorbance on a Nanodrop 2000c. Concerning this clone itself: The target of this receptor is not known. The sample holds no much larger clone one base away, and base qualities are not on file.

The CDR3 measures 14 amino acids from cysteine to phenylalanine. This entry keeps only the CDR3 DNA: 42 bases, framed from base 1. The CDR1 and CDR2 encoded by the germline V gene are SGHRS and YFSETQ. The V and J ends are trimmed by 4 bases and 5 bases, leaving 15 bases between them. Overall study outcomes, separate from this receptor: When several donors were compared, the shared fraction of clonotypes was around 5% for naive CD4, around 3.6% for naive CD8, roughly 2.3% for memory CD4, and 0.3% to 0.5% for memory CD8. Even with the large sequencing depth, rarefaction of the sorted-subset datasets indicated that sequencing was incomplete. Based on pairwise subsampling, the degree of clonotype sharing among donors was expected to be affected by sequencing depth. Clonotypes shared by all four sorted-subset donors showed higher generation probabilities than non-shared clonotypes. Naive subsets generally had larger estimated clonotype richness than memory subsets. Sampling was restricted to blood, and TCR repertoires in tissue are likely to differ from TCR repertoires in blood. The genetic and exposure-history diversity represented was limited by the small number of donors.

The sequencing sample was made of memory CD4+ T cells sorted from blood. Interpreted using the paper, the cell subset or site label stands for: CD45RA-negative fraction. The chain is encoded by TRBV5-1 joined to TRBJ1-2; the D region possibly corresponds to TRBD1 (5 bases align). The TCR originated in a young woman in good health. The sequence in DNA is TGCGCCAGCAGCGCCCTCCTCACAGGATATGGCTACACCTTC. Its coded protein is CASSALLTGYGYTF.